This entry features one TCR beta chain sequence. Its antigen is as yet unknown. Regarding time point: patch test 3, about 24 weeks after DPC sensitization. As for treatment: therapeutic diphenylcyclopropenone sensitization with weekly scalp DPC. V was trimmed by 1 base and J by 5 bases, leaving 12 bases between them. The CDR3 is made up of 13 amino acids. Germline V lookup: CDR1 SQVTM, CDR2 ANQGSEA. These data originate in a study of human T cells and chemical hapten exposure. Study results and caveats: It was expanded TCRs that formed significantly more large CDR3 similarity clusters than controls did. The number of TCRs over 1 in 1000 frequency stayed unchanged after DPC.

TCRdb ran MiXCR on the RACE reads and lists one entry per CDR3 protein. Here the sample spans tens of thousands of distinct CDR3 sequences, 11% being singletons. The material was whole blood, obtained in connection with sensitization to the hapten diphenylcyclopropenone (DPC). The TCR comes from a woman aged 45-65 years with alopecia areata. Some clones in this sample may be carry-over from other donors' samples. The chain uses TRBV29-1 and TRBJ2-7; D gene unclear. CDR3 amino acids: CSVEVLLSDEQYF. In nucleotides, the CDR3 is TGCAGCGTTGAAGTCCTGCTGAGCGACGAGCAGTACTTC.